The 25 T cell receptor beta chains below come from one sample, sequenced in a study of CD8 T cells in ankylosing spondylitis. TCRdb re-derived calls from the 5' RACE reads in MiXCR, one entry per CDR3 protein. The table has around 180,000 distinct CDR3 sequences, roughly 13% seen once. The material sequenced was blood, either unsorted or a sorted T cell fraction (not recorded which). The source is a female donor with ankylosing spondylitis or in good health (not recorded which).

The V call is TRBV7-9, the J call TRBJ2-5; no reliable D call. V was cut by 3 bases and J by 2 bases, with 16 bases left in between. Germline CDR1 and CDR2: SEHNR and FQNEAQ (reference sequence). The CDR3 runs to 16 residues. In DNA form, the CDR3 reads TGTGCCAGCAGCTTCGGAAGTAGCTCGGGTCAAGAGACCCAGTACTTC. Translation: CASSFGSSSGQETQYF.

For this clonotype: This may stem from a read error, because a much larger clone lies one nucleotide away. The chain links TRBV20-1 to TRBJ2-1, with D perhaps TRBD2 (6 bases). The CDR3 loop spans 14 amino acids. Germline V gene sequence: CDR1 DFQATT, CDR2 SNEGSKA (reference sequence). The CDR3 protein is CSAPPSVVYNKQFF. The CDR3 region has the DNA TGCAGTGCTCCACCTAGCGTGGTCTACAATAAGCAGTTCTTC.

The rearrangement links TRBV6-5 to TRBJ2-7; D may be TRBD1 (5 bases). Trimming took off 2 bases at V and 5 bases at J, with 10 bases between the two ends. Looked up from germline, CDR1 is MNHEY and CDR2 is SVGAGI. The length of the CDR3 is 13 residues. CDR3: CASSYGASDEQYF. The CDR3, as DNA: TGTGCCAGCAGTTACGGGGCGAGCGACGAGCAGTACTTC.

This clonotype was detected ten times or more. This CDR3 is CASSFIGGPNYEQYF. CDR3 nucleotides: TGCGCCAGCAGCTTTATAGGAGGACCGAACTACGAGCAGTACTTC. The rearrangement links TRBV5-1 to TRBJ2-7, with a tentative D call TRBD2 (5 bases). This CDR3 is 15 amino acids long. V was pared by 2 bases and J by 3 bases, with 15 bases between. CDR1 is SGHRS and CDR2 is YFSETQ in the germline V gene. The variable domain in full, completed from reference TRBV5-1 and TRBJ2-7, reads KAGVTQTPRYLIKTRGQQVTLSCSPISGHRSVSWYQQTPGQGLQFLFEYFSETQRNKGNFPGRFSGRQFSNSRSEMNVSTLELGDSALYLCASSFIGGPNYEQYFGPGTRLTVT.

This chain connects TRBV6-2 or TRBV6-3 to TRBJ2-3; 8 bases are a match to TRBD1. Trimming cost V 2 bases and J 7 bases; bases outside gene matches: 20. The germline gives CDR1 MNHEY, CDR2 SVGEGT. The CDR3 runs 19 residues. CDR3 protein: CASSYPTDSGGVIDHTQYF. The CDR3 nucleotides read TGTGCCAGCAGTTACCCCACCGACTCAGGGGGCGTGATCGATCATACGCAGTATTTT.

This clonotype was observed many times. This chain uses TRBV20-1 with TRBJ1-2; TRBD1 matches at 10 bases. CDR3 length: 14 residues. Germline CDR1 DFQATT, CDR2 SNEGSKA (reference sequence). Trimming removed 4 bases from V and 8 bases from J; junction bases left unmatched: 10. CDR3 sequence reads: CSATRQGAGEGYTF. DNA for the CDR3: TGCAGTGCTACCCGACAGGGGGCGGGTGAAGGCTACACCTTC.

This clonotype came up a few times. The chain carries TRBV6-5 and TRBJ2-3; D might be TRBD1 or TRBD2, each matching 5 bases. In germline, CDR1 is MNHEY, CDR2 SVGAGI. V lost 4 bases and J 5 bases, leaving 19 bases between the germline ends. This CDR3 region has 16 residues. The CDR3 loop is CASSSPRLGVRDTQYF. For the CDR3, the DNA is TGTGCCAGCAGTTCACCGCGGCTGGGGGTGAGAGATACGCAGTATTTT.

This clonotype was observed many times. This sequence joins TRBV4-1 and TRBJ2-5, with unresolved D. Germline CDR1 reads MGHRA; CDR2 reads YSYEKL. CDR3 length equals 15 residues. Between the trimmed V and J ends, which lost 0 bases and 1 base, there was a span of 9 bases. The CDR3 nucleotides read TGCGCCAGCAGCCAAGATGGAAGAAGCCAAGAGACCCAGTACTTC. Translated: CASSQDGRSQETQYF.

There are a few counts of this clonotype. The rearrangement links TRBV7-2 to TRBJ2-5; D may be TRBD1 (5 bases). V lost 5 bases, J lost 5 bases, and 12 bases lay in between. This CDR3 contains 13 residues. Germline CDR1 and CDR2: SGHTA and FQGNSA. The CDR3 nucleotides read TGTGCCAGCAGCCGAAGGGGAATTGAGACCCAGTACTTC. Translating gives CASSRRGIETQYF.

In regard to this clonotype: A much larger clone differs by one base, so this may be a read error. The chain combines TRBV5-1 with TRBJ2-3, with D possibly being TRBD1 (6 bases). Germline CDR1 and CDR2: SGHRS and YFSETQ. The CDR3 spans 13 residues. Here the CDR3 reads CTSSLRQADTQYF. The CDR3 nucleotides are TGCACCAGCAGCTTGAGACAGGCAGATACGCAGTATTTT.

This clonotype was found a few times. CDR3 loop: CSAIFLDTGELFF. In DNA, the CDR3 is TGCAGTGCTATTTTTCTGGACACCGGGGAGCTGTTTTTT. The gene calls are TRBV20-1 and TRBJ2-2; D ambiguous. Looked up from germline, CDR1 is DFQATT and CDR2 is SNEGSKA (reference sequence). The CDR3 is made up of 13 amino acids. V was shortened by 4 bases and J by 3 bases, with 9 bases between the two germline ends.

This clonotype occurred many times. The CDR3 DNA reads TGTGCCAGCAGTTACTCCATTTCTCCGAACACTGAAGCTTTCTTT. It codes for CASSYSISPNTEAFF. This chain connects TRBV6-5 to TRBJ1-1; D is uncertain. V was trimmed by 0 bases and J by 1 base, leaving 9 bases between them. This CDR3 is 15 amino acids long. The germline V gene encodes CDR1 MNHEY and CDR2 SVGAGI.

The sample holds many counts of this clonotype. The chain joins TRBV12-3 or TRBV12-4 to TRBJ2-1, with 10 positions matching TRBD2. V trimming: 4 bases; J trimming: 6 bases; junction bases outside the gene matches: 6. This CDR3 has 15 amino acids. The CDR3 DNA reads TGTGCCAGCAGTTCGGGACTAGCGCCCCTCAATGAGCAGTTCTTC. It codes for CASSSGLAPLNEQFF.

The sample holds many counts of this clonotype. The V and J genes are TRBV4-1 and TRBJ1-1, with D perhaps matching TRBD1 (5 bases). The CDR3 is 13 residues long. The V and J ends lost 0 bases and 10 bases respectively, with 12 bases between them. Germline assignment: CDR1 MGHRA and CDR2 YSYEKL. The CDR3 DNA sequence: TGCGCCAGCAGCCAAGAAGCAGGGTTCGGAGCTTTCTTT. Its protein product is CASSQEAGFGAFF.

Ten or more counts support this clonotype. The rearrangement links TRBV27 to TRBJ2-7; D remains unclear. The CDR3 has 13 amino acids. CDR1 MNHEY and CDR2 SMNVEV come from the germline V gene (reference sequence). V was trimmed by 0 bases and J by 9 bases, leaving 12 bases between them. The CDR3 nucleotides read TGTGCCAGCAGTTTATCCACAGCTCGGCTGCAGTACTTC. Residues: CASSLSTARLQYF.

This clonotype was recorded at least ten times. The chain's CDR3 is CASTPLARSEGEQFF. CDR3 sequence (DNA): TGTGCCAGCACCCCACTAGCGAGGTCGGAAGGTGAGCAGTTCTTC. V is TRBV12-3 or TRBV12-4 and J is TRBJ2-1; 7 nucleotides agree with TRBD2. This CDR3 contains 15 residues. The V segment lost 7 bases and the J segment 9 bases; nucleotides outside the gene matches: 15.

This clonotype was detected only a few times. The V gene is TRBV20-1, the J gene TRBJ2-7, with 11 bases fitting TRBD2. This CDR3 spans 16 amino acids. CDR1 DFQATT and CDR2 SNEGSKA come from the germline V gene (reference sequence). The J segment lost 2 bases and the V segment lost 5 bases, leaving 11 bases of the junction unmatched. CDR3 in amino acids: CSAGDPGTSGTYEQYF. CDR3 coding DNA: TGCAGTGCTGGCGACCCCGGGACTAGCGGAACCTACGAGCAGTACTTC.

This clonotype appeared many times. V and J are TRBV5-1 and TRBJ2-7, with 12 bases matching TRBD2. V lost 4 bases, J lost 0 bases, and 5 bases stayed unmatched. Germline V gene sequence: CDR1 SGHRS, CDR2 YFSETQ. This CDR3 has 16 residues. CDR3: CASSSGLAGTSYEQYF. CDR3 DNA sequence: TGCGCCAGCAGCAGCGGACTAGCGGGGACCTCCTACGAGCAGTACTTC.

This clonotype was observed a handful of times. CDR3 sequence: CASSLGLARETQYF. CDR3 coding DNA: TGTGCCAGCAGCTTAGGACTAGCGCGGGAGACCCAGTACTTC. The rearrangement uses TRBV7-9 and TRBJ2-5, with 8 positions matching TRBD2. This CDR3 is built from 14 residues. Germline values: CDR1 SEHNR, CDR2 FQNEAQ (reference sequence). V was clipped by 1 base and J by 5 bases; unmatched bases: 3.

The table lists this clonotype with many counts. A read error may produce the germline difference seen at one junction end. The V call is TRBV7-7, the J call TRBJ2-5; 9 nucleotides line up with TRBD1. In germline, CDR1 is SSHAT, CDR2 FNYEAQ (reference sequence). This CDR3 comprises 16 residues. The CDR3 region has the DNA TGTGCTAGCAGCTTAGGGACAGGGTCCCCACAAGAGACCCAGTACTTC. The encoded protein is CASSLGTGSPQETQYF.

This clonotype was seen ten or more times. The chain employs TRBV15 and TRBJ1-1; TRBD1 might be the D (5 bases). The V end was cut by 1 base, the J end by 11 bases, with 14 bases between. The CDR3 has 13 residues. Germline-derived CDR1 and CDR2 are LNHNV and YYDKDF (reference sequence). CDR3 in DNA: TGTGCCACCAGCAGAGGGGACCCGACGGGCGCTTTCTTT. Translated: CATSRGDPTGAFF.

V usage is TRBV7-8 and J usage is TRBJ2-5, with D possibly TRBD2 on 5 matching bases. The germline V gene has CDR1 SGHVS and CDR2 FQNEAQ. Deletions cut 5 bases from V and 3 bases from J, with 10 bases between. The CDR3 sequence is 13 residues long. In nucleotides, the CDR3 is TGTGCCAGCAGCGCCACTAGAAAAGAGACCCAGTACTTC. This translates into CASSATRKETQYF.

Ten or more counts support this clonotype. This chain links TRBV28 with TRBJ1-2; D perhaps matches TRBD1 (5 bases). Per the germline V gene, CDR1 is MDHEN and CDR2 is SYDVKM. V was pared by 5 bases and J by 5 bases, with 12 bases between. The CDR3 totals 13 residues. In DNA, the CDR3 is TGTGCCAGCAGTGTGGGGGGACGATATGGCTACACCTTC. The encoded protein is CASSVGGRYGYTF.

Many counts were recorded for this clonotype. The chain links TRBV12-3 or TRBV12-4 to TRBJ2-3, with 11 bases that match TRBD2. Unmatched junction bases numbered 7, after V lost 6 bases and J lost 2 bases. This CDR3 spans 16 amino acids. The CDR3 DNA reads TGTGCCAGCAGAATCCAGGGACTAGCGGCCACAGATACGCAGTATTTT. Translating it yields CASRIQGLAATDTQYF.

This clonotype was seen ten or more times. The junction does not match germline at one end; this may be a read error. The rearrangement joins TRBV12-3 or TRBV12-4 to TRBJ2-5, with D perhaps TRBD1 (6 bases). This CDR3 has 12 residues. CDR3 in amino acids: CASSWPSGHPIF. For the CDR3, the DNA is TGTGCCAGCAGTTGGCCCTCGGGACACCCCATTTTC.